This T cell receptor beta chain was sequenced during a study of T cell clones after liver transplantation. Looked up from germline, CDR1 is LNHDA and CDR2 is SQIVND (reference sequence). Trimming at V came to 5 bases and at J to 0 bases, leaving 4 bases not matched to a gene. The CDR3 contains 16 residues. Sequencing used immunoSEQ multiplex PCR; TCRdb keeps in-frame clones, though not all of them. The sample lists fewer than 65,000 clones; under 85% were seen once. This rearrangement joins TRBV19 to TRBJ2-1, with TRBD2 matching over 10 bases. The TCR sequence derives from a human patient who received a liver transplant. Certain T cells may be donor cells from the graft. Sequenced here: CD4+ T cells from blood, sampled at the 22-month timepoint. CDR3 residues: CASSSLAGGSYNEQFF. The DNA for the CDR3 is TGTGCCAGTAGTTCTTTAGCGGGGGGCTCCTACAATGAGCAGTTCTTC.